The entry below describes one T cell receptor beta chain. The sample comes from a study of blood T cell repertoires in COVID-19. On the study more broadly: T cells, B-cell-depleted T cells, or PBMCs provided the cDNA or gDNA that served as material.

The protocol was immunoSEQ multiplex PCR, while the TCRdb copy is restricted to in-frame clones and leaves out a portion. Here the sample spans about 64,000 clones, roughly 84% being singletons. V lost 0 bases, J lost 5 bases, and 10 bases lay in between. CDR3 size: 14 residues. Germline V CDR1 and CDR2: SGDLS, YYNGEE. Input material: peripheral blood. This chain uses TRBV9 with TRBJ2-3; D possibly corresponds to TRBD1 (5 bases). This sequence originates from a man in his 70s with acute or convalescent COVID-19. This chain's CDR3 is CASSVARVVDTQYF. CDR3 coding DNA: TGTGCCAGCAGCGTAGCCAGGGTGGTAGATACGCAGTATTTT.